This T cell receptor beta chain was sequenced for a study of blood T cell repertoires in COVID-19. The overall study: COVID-19 samples from acute and convalescent phases originated in the United States, Italy and Spain. Nucleic acid was either cDNA or gDNA, and it came from T cells, B-cell-depleted T cells, or PBMCs.

The CDR3 runs 15 residues. The ends lost 5 bases at V and 4 bases at J; junction bases unmatched: 7. Germline assignment: CDR1 SGHTA and CDR2 FQGNSA. Original data processing: Counts of nucleated cells, estimated from reference gene primer amplification, were obtained. Sequencing used immunoSEQ multiplex PCR; TCRdb keeps in-frame clones, though not all of them. For V, J and clone size, that table is used; D and trimming come from the DNA. The table has about 50,000 clones, about 82% seen once. The chain links TRBV7-2 to TRBJ2-5; 10 nucleotides agree with TRBD2. The TCR originated in a human donor in a cohort sampled during active COVID-19. Sequenced sample: peripheral blood. The CDR3 here is CASSPAGGRRETQYF. The CDR3 bases are TGTGCCAGCAGCCCAGCGGGGGGGCGGCGAGAGACCCAGTACTTC.